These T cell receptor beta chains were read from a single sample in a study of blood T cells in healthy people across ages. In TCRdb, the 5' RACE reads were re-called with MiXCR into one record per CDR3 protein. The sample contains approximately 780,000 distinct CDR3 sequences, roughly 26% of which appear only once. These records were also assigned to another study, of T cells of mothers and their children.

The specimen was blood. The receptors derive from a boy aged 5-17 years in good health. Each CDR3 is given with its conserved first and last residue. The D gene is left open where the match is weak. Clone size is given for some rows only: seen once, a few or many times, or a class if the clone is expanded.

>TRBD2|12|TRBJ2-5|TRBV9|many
CASSPSGTRPFF
TGTGCCAGCAGCCCCTCCGGGACTAGACCGTTCTTC
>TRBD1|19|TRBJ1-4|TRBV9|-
CASSVAQGTATGPGEKLFF
TGTGCCAGCAGCGTAGCACAGGGGACCGCGACAGGACCGGGTGAAAAACTGTTTTTT
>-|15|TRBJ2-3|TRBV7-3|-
CASSARGTSTDTQYF
TGTGCCAGCAGCGCACGGGGAACTAGCACAGATACGCAGTATTTT
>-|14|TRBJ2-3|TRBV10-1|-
CASSPDRRTDTQYF
TGCGCCAGCAGTCCGGACAGACGCACAGATACGCAGTATTTT
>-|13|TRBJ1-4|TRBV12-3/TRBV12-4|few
CASAQATNEKLFF
TGTGCCAGCGCCCAGGCGACTAATGAAAAACTGTTTTTT
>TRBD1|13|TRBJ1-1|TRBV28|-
CASRVDRVGHAFF
TGTGCCAGCAGGGTGGACAGGGTAGGACACGCTTTCTTT
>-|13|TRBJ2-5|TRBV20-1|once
CSARDHLEETQYF
TGCAGTGCTAGAGATCATCTGGAGGAGACCCAGTACTTC
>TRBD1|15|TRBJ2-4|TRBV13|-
CASSPRTGGKNIQYF
TGTGCCAGCAGCCCGAGGACAGGGGGCAAAAACATTCAGTACTTC
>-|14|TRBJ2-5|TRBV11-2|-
CASSPQSSGETQYF
TGTGCCAGCAGCCCGCAGAGTTCGGGTGAGACCCAGTACTTC
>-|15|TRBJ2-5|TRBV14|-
CASSQGIWAQETQYF
TGTGCCAGCAGCCAAGGTATCTGGGCCCAAGAGACCCAGTACTTC
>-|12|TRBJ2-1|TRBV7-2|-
CASSLDAGAMFF
TGTGCCAGCAGCTTAGATGCGGGGGCCATGTTCTTC
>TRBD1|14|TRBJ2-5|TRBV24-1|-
CATSEVRDRETQYF
TGTGCCACCAGTGAAGTCAGGGACAGAGAGACCCAGTACTTC
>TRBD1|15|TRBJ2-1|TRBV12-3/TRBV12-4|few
CASSFSGQGAREQFF
TGTGCCAGCAGTTTTTCCGGACAGGGGGCGCGCGAGCAGTTCTTC
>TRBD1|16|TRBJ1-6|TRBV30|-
CAWSVQAGGWNSPLHF
TGTGCCTGGAGTGTACAGGCAGGGGGCTGGAATTCACCCCTCCACTTT
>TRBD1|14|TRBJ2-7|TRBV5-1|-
CASSYRQGNYEQYF
TGCGCCAGCAGCTATCGACAGGGGAACTACGAGCAGTACTTC
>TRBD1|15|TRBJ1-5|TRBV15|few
CATQYTTGVNQPQHF
TGTGCCACCCAATATACGACAGGGGTAAATCAGCCCCAGCATTTT
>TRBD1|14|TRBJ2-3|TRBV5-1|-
CASSRTGQGDTQYF
TGCGCCAGCAGCCGGACAGGTCAGGGAGATACGCAGTATTTT
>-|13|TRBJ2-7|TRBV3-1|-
CASSHLGASAQYF
TGTGCCAGCAGCCACCTCGGCGCCTCGGCGCAGTACTTC
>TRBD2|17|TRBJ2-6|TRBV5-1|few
CASSFGGSHSGANVLTF
TGCGCCAGCAGCTTCGGCGGGAGCCACTCTGGGGCCAACGTCCTGACTTTC
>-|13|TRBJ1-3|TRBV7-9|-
CASSFGAGNTIYF
TGTGCCAGCAGCTTCGGGGCAGGAAACACCATATATTTT
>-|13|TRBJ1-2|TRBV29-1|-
CSVEDKRGLGYTF
TGCAGCGTTGAAGATAAGAGAGGGCTCGGCTACACCTTC
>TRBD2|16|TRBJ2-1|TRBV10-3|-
CAISHPLAGGYNEQFF
TGTGCCATCAGCCACCCACTAGCGGGGGGCTACAATGAGCAGTTCTTC
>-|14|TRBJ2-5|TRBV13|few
CASSLVTLGQTQYF
TGTGCCAGCAGCTTAGTGACGCTTGGGCAGACCCAGTACTTC
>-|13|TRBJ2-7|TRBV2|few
CASKVTAAYEQYF
TGTGCCAGCAAGGTTACAGCGGCCTACGAGCAGTACTTC
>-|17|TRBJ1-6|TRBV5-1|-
CASSPDGQSSYNSPLHF
TGCGCCAGCAGCCCGGACGGGCAAAGCTCCTATAATTCACCCCTCCACTTT
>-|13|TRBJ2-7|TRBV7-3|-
CASSPRRGDEQYF
TGTGCCAGCAGCCCGAGGAGGGGGGACGAGCAGTACTTC
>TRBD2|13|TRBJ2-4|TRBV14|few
CASSQNGLAGVNF
TGTGCCAGCAGCCAAAACGGACTAGCGGGGGTTAACTTC
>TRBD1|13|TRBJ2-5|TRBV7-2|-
CAGSSTGSRTQYF
TGTGCCGGCAGCTCGACAGGGTCTCGGACCCAGTACTTC
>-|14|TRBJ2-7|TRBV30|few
CAWSSLAPANEQYF
TGTGCCTGGAGTAGTTTAGCCCCTGCCAACGAGCAGTACTTC
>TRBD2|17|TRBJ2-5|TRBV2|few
CASRAGTSGGARETQYF
TGTGCCAGCAGAGCCGGGACTAGCGGGGGGGCCCGGGAGACCCAGTACTTC
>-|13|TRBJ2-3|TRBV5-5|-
CASSLDVRGTQYF
TGTGCCAGCAGCTTGGACGTCCGAGGTACGCAGTATTTT
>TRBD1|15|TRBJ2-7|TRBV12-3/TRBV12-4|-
CASSPTGTGMLEQYF
TGTGCCAGCAGCCCGACCGGGACAGGGATGCTCGAGCAGTACTTC
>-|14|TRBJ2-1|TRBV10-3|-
CAISEIHRANEQFF
TGTGCCATCAGTGAAATCCACCGGGCCAATGAGCAGTTCTTC
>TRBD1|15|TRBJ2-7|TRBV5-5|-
CASSSRWTGDYEQYF
TGTGCCAGCAGCTCGCGATGGACAGGCGACTACGAGCAGTACTTC
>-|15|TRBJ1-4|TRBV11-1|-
CASSLGGLPNEKLFF
TGTGCCAGCAGCCTCGGAGGCCTTCCCAATGAAAAACTGTTTTTT
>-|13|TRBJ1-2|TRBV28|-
CASYPGAYYGYTF
TGTGCCAGTTACCCAGGGGCTTACTATGGCTACACCTTC
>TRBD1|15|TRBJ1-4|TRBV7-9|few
CASTPDRATNEKLFF
TGTGCCAGCACCCCGGACAGGGCAACTAATGAAAAACTGTTTTTT
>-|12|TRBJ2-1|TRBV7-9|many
CASSLAAFEQFF
TGTGCCAGCAGCTTAGCAGCCTTTGAGCAGTTCTTC
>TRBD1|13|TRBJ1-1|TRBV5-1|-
CASYGTGNTEAFF
TGCGCCAGCTATGGGACAGGGAACACTGAAGCTTTCTTT
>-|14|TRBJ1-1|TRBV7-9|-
CASRTIGGRTEAFF
TGTGCCAGCAGAACAATCGGGGGTAGGACTGAAGCTTTCTTT